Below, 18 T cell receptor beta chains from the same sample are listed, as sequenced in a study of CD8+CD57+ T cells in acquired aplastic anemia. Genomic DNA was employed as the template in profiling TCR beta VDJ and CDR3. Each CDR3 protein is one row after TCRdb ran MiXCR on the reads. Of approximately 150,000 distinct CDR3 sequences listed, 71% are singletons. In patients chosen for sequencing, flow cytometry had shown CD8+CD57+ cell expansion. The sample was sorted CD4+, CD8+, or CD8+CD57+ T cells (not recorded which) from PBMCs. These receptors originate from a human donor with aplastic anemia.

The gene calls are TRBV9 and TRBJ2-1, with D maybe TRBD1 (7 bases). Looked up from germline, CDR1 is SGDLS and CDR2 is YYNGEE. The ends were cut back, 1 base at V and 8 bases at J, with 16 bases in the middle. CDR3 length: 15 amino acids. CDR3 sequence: CASSVRQGLAYEQFF. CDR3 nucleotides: TGTGCCAGCAGCGTACGACAGGGACTCGCGTATGAGCAGTTCTTC.

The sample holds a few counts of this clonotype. CDR3 nucleotides: TGCAGTGCAGTTGAAGAGAACACTGAAGCTTTCTTT. Protein sequence: CSAVEENTEAFF. The chain couples TRBV20-1 to TRBJ1-1; D ambiguous. This CDR3 has 12 amino acids. Between the trimmed V and J ends, which lost 6 bases and 1 base, there was a span of 9 bases. Per germline, CDR1 DFQATT and CDR2 SNEGSKA (reference sequence).

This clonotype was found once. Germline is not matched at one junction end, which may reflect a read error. The CDR3 loop is CSAREAGRGHEQHF. CDR3 in DNA: TGCAGTGCTAGAGAAGCAGGGAGGGGCCACGAGCAGCACTTC. This rearrangement joins TRBV20-1 to TRBJ2-7; 7 positions match TRBD2. The CDR3 is made up of 14 amino acids. Germline lookup yields CDR1 DFQATT and CDR2 SNEGSKA (reference sequence).

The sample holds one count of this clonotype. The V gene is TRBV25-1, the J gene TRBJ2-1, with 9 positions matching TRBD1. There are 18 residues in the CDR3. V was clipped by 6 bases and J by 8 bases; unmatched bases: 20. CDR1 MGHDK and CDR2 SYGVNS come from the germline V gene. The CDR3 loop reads CASSHGTGKDRRPHEQFF. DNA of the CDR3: TGTGCCAGCAGCCACGGGACAGGGAAGGACCGTCGCCCCCATGAGCAGTTCTTC. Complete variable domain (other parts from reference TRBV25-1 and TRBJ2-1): EADIYQTPRYLVIGTGKKITLECSQTMGHDKMYWYQQDPGMELHLIHYSYGVNSTEKGDLSSESTVSRIRTEHFPLTLESARPSHTSQYLCASSHGTGKDRRPHEQFFGPGTRLTVL.

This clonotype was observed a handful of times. CDR3 in DNA: TGTGCCACCAGCAGAGATGGGAGGGAGCTGTTTTTT. It translates to CATSRDGRELFF. This chain joins TRBV15 and TRBJ2-2; D unclear. The germline CDR1 and CDR2 sequences are LNHNV and YYDKDF (reference sequence). V lost 0 bases and J 9 bases, leaving 5 bases between the germline ends. This CDR3 spans 12 amino acids.

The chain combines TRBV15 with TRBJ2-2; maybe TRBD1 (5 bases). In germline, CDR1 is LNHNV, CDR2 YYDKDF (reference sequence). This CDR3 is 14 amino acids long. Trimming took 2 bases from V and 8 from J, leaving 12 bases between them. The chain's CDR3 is CATSRNQGTGELFF. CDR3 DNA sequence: TGTGCCACCAGCAGAAACCAGGGTACTGGGGAGCTGTTTTTT.

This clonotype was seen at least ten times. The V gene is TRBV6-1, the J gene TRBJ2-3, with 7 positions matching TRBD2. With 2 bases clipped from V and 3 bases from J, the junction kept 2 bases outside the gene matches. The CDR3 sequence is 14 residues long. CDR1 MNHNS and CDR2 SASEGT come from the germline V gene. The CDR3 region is CASSEMRETDTQYF. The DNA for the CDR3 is TGTGCCAGCAGTGAAATGCGGGAGACAGATACGCAGTATTTT.

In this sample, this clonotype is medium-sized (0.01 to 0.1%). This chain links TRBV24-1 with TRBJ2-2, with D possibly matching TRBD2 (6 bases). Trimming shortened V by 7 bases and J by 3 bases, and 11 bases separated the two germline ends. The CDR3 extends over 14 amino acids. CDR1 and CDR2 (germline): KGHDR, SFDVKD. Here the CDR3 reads CATRAGEDTGELFF. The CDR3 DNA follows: TGTGCCACCAGGGCCGGGGAGGACACCGGGGAGCTGTTTTTT.

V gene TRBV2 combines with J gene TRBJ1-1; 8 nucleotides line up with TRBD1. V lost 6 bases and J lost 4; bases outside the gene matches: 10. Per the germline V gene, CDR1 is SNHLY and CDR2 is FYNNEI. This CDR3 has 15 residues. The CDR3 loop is CASRENQGAVTEAFF. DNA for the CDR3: TGTGCCAGCAGAGAGAATCAGGGGGCGGTCACTGAAGCTTTCTTT.

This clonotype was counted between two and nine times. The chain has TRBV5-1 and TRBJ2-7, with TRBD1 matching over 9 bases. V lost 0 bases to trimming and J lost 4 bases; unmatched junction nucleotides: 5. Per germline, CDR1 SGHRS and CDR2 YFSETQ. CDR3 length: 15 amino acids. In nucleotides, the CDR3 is TGCGCCAGCAGCTTGGATGGGACAGGGCCATACGAGCAGTACTTC. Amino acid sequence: CASSLDGTGPYEQYF.

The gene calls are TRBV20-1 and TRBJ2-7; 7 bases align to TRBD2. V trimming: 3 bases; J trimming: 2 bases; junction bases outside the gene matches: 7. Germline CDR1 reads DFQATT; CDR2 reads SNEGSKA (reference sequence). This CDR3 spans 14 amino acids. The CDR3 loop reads CSASVGGVAYEQYF. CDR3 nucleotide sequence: TGCAGTGCTAGTGTGGGGGGGGTCGCCTACGAGCAGTACTTC.

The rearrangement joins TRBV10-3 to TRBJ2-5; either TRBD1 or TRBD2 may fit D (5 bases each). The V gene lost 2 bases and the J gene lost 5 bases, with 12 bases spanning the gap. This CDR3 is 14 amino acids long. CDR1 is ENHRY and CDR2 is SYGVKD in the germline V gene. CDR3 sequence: CAISEEGMMETQYF. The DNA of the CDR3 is TGTGCCATCAGTGAGGAGGGGATGATGGAGACCCAGTACTTC.

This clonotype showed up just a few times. In DNA, the CDR3 is TGTGCCAGCAGCCAGCGACTCCATAATTCACCCCTCCACTTT. This sequence encodes CASSQRLHNSPLHF. This chain links TRBV14 with TRBJ1-6, with no clear D. The CDR3 extends over 14 amino acids. The V gene lost 3 bases and the J gene lost 5 bases, with 8 bases spanning the gap. Per germline, CDR1 SGHDN and CDR2 FVKESK. The whole variable domain, remainder taken from reference TRBV14 and TRBJ1-6, is EAGVTQFPSHSVIEKGQTVTLRCDPISGHDNLYWYRRVMGKEIKFLLHFVKESKQDESGMPNNRFLAERTGGTYSTLKVQPAELEDSGVYFCASSQRLHNSPLHFGNGTRLTVT.

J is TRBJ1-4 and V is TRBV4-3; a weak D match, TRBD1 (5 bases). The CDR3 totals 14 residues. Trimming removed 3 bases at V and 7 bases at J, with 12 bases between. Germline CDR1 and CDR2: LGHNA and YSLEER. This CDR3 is CASSQGTLVEKLFF. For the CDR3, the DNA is TGCGCCAGCAGCCAGGGGACGCTGGTTGAAAAACTGTTTTTT.

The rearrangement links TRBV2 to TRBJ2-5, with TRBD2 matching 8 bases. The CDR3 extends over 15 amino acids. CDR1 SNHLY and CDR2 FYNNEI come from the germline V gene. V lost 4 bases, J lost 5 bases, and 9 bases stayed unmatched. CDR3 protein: CASSAGGRIAETQYF. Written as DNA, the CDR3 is TGTGCCAGCAGTGCTGGCGGGAGGATAGCGGAGACCCAGTACTTC.

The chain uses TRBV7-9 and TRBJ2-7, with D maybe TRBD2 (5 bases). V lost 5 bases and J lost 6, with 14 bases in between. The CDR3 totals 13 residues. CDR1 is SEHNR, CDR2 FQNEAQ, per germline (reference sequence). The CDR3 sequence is CASSGLRSSEQYF. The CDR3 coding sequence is TGTGCCAGCAGCGGACTCCGTTCGTCCGAGCAGTACTTC. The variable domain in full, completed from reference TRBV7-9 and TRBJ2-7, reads DTGVSQNPRHKITKRGQNVTFRCDPISEHNRLYWYRQTLGQGPEFLTYFQNEAQLEKSRLLSDRFSAERPKGSFSTLEIQRTEQGDSAMYLCASSGLRSSEQYFGPGTRLTVT.

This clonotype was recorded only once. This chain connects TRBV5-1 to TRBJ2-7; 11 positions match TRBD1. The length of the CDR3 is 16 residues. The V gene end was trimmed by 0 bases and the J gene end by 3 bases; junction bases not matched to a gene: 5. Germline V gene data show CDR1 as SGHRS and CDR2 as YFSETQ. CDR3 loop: CASSLASGTGGYEQYF. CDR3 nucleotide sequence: TGCGCCAGCAGCTTGGCCTCCGGGACAGGGGGCTACGAGCAGTACTTC.

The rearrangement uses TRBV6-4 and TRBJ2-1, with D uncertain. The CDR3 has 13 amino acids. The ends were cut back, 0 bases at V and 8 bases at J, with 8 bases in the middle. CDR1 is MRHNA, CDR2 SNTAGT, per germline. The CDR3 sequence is CASSDSLTHEQFF. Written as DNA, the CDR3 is TGTGCCAGCAGTGACTCCCTCACTCATGAGCAGTTCTTC.